This passage covers 26 T cell receptor beta chains from one sample sequenced in a study of T cell responses to AZD1222 COVID-19 vaccine. TCRdb's table, derived via immunoSEQ multiplex PCR, lists solely in-frame clones and lacks some. Of some 120,000 clones in the sample, 65% to 85% were seen once. The specimen comprised peripheral blood, sampled on day 0 of AZD1222 vaccination. These receptors originate from an adult in good health.

The chain has TRBV29-1 and TRBJ1-2; unclear D gene. V gave up 4 bases and J gave up 6 bases, with 15 bases separating them. Germline lookup yields CDR1 SQVTM and CDR2 ANQGSEA. This CDR3 contains 13 residues. The CDR3 bases are TGCAGCGTTGCCGGCACCATTGCTAATGGCTACACCTTC. As protein: CSVAGTIANGYTF.

This chain joins TRBV25-1 and TRBJ1-1; tentatively, D is TRBD1 (5 bases). In germline, CDR1 is MGHDK, CDR2 SYGVNS. The CDR3 has 13 amino acids. Trimming pared 5 bases from V and 6 bases from J, leaving 13 bases between. DNA for the CDR3: TGTGCCAGCAGTCCCTCCCGGGGCCCTGAAGCTTTCTTT. As protein: CASSPSRGPEAFF.

This clone was observed a few times. The rearrangement links TRBV9 to TRBJ2-3, with D possibly TRBD2 on 6 matching bases. Germline V gene lookup returns CDR1 SGDLS and CDR2 YYNGEE. Trimming pared 0 bases from V and 4 bases from J, leaving 9 bases between. This CDR3 is built from 14 residues. The CDR3 region has the DNA TGTGCCAGCAGCGTAGTCGGGGGTGCAGATACGCAGTATTTT. Protein sequence: CASSVVGGADTQYF.

The V call is TRBV12-3 or TRBV12-4, the J call TRBJ1-2; D perhaps matches TRBD1 (6 bases). The CDR3 spans 12 residues. Trimming removed 6 bases from V and 8 bases from J, with 13 bases in between. CDR3 in DNA: TGTGCCAGCAGGCCTCAGGGGAACGGCTACACCTTC. It is translated as CASRPQGNGYTF.

The V call is TRBV10-3, the J call TRBJ2-3; a weak D match, TRBD2 (5 bases). V gave up 2 bases and J gave up 6 bases, with 6 bases separating them. Looked up from germline, CDR1 is ENHRY and CDR2 is SYGVKD. The CDR3 length is 12 residues. The CDR3 DNA reads as TGTGCCATCAGTGAGGAGCGGGATACGCAGTATTTT. The encoded protein is CAISEERDTQYF.

This sequence joins TRBV30 and TRBJ1-3; no reliable D call. The CDR3 is 15 residues long. CDR1 and CDR2 (germline): GTSNPN, SVGIG (reference sequence). With 4 bases removed from V and 0 bases from J, the gap between germline ends came to 13 bases. CDR3 residues: CAWTVSWSSGNTIYF. CDR3 DNA sequence: TGTGCCTGGACGGTATCTTGGAGCTCTGGAAACACCATATATTTT.

This clone has a handful of counts. The J gene is TRBJ2-1, the V gene TRBV6-2 or TRBV6-3; no clear D gene. CDR1 is MNHEY and CDR2 is SVGEGT in the germline V gene. Trimming left V 2 bases short and J 1 base short, with 6 bases between. This CDR3 contains 14 residues. Here the CDR3 reads CASSYPKSYNEQFF. The CDR3 nucleotides are TGTGCCAGCAGTTACCCCAAGTCCTACAATGAGCAGTTCTTC.

This clone was detected once. This chain links TRBV18 with TRBJ1-2, with D perhaps TRBD1 (5 bases). Per the germline V gene, CDR1 is KGHSH and CDR2 is LQKENI. The V end lost 3 bases, the J end lost 7 bases, and 15 bases lay between the germline ends. The CDR3 is 14 residues long. The CDR3 protein is CASSPNRQGAGYTF. In nucleotides, the CDR3 is TGTGCCAGCTCACCGAACAGGCAGGGAGCTGGCTACACCTTC. The whole variable domain, filled in from reference TRBV18 and TRBJ1-2, reads NAGVMQNPRHLVRRRGQEARLRCSPMKGHSHVYWYRQLPEEGLKFMVYLQKENIIDESGMPKERFSAEFPKEGPSILRIQQVVRGDSAAYFCASSPNRQGAGYTFGSGTRLTVV.

The V gene is TRBV5-1, the J gene TRBJ2-1; 15 nucleotides agree with TRBD2. V lost 4 bases to trimming and J lost 9 bases; unmatched junction nucleotides: 8. Germline CDR1 and CDR2: SGHRS and YFSETQ. The CDR3 spans 16 residues. Here the CDR3 reads CASSLGLAGGLSEQFF. The CDR3 DNA follows: TGCGCCAGCAGCCTGGGACTAGCGGGGGGCCTCTCTGAGCAGTTCTTC. The whole variable domain, remainder taken from reference TRBV5-1 and TRBJ2-1, is KAGVTQTPRYLIKTRGQQVTLSCSPISGHRSVSWYQQTPGQGLQFLFEYFSETQRNKGNFPGRFSGRQFSNSRSEMNVSTLELGDSALYLCASSLGLAGGLSEQFFGPGTRLTVL.

V and J are TRBV29-1 and TRBJ2-7; tentatively, D is TRBD1 or TRBD2 (5 bases each). V lost 6 bases to trimming and J lost 5 bases, with 23 bases between them. Per germline, CDR1 SQVTM and CDR2 ANQGSEA. This CDR3 contains 15 residues. The CDR3: CSVAPGQGKRNEQYF. The CDR3, as DNA: TGCAGCGTGGCTCCCGGTCAGGGAAAGCGGAACGAGCAGTACTTC.

This chain connects TRBV5-1 to TRBJ2-3; unclear D gene. Trimming removed 4 bases at V and 4 bases at J, with 7 bases between. CDR3 size: 12 residues. CDR1 and CDR2 (germline): SGHRS, YFSETQ. The CDR3 protein is CASSRRADTQYF. The CDR3 nucleotides are TGCGCCAGCAGCCGCCGTGCAGATACGCAGTATTTT.

V and J are TRBV7-2 and TRBJ2-3, with 7 nucleotides matching TRBD1. This CDR3 comprises 13 residues. Germline loops: CDR1 SGHTA, CDR2 FQGNSA. Trimming took 5 bases from V and 4 from J; bases not matched to a gene: 3. The CDR3 sequence is CASSRDSPDTQYF. The CDR3 bases are TGTGCCAGCAGCCGGGACAGCCCAGATACGCAGTATTTT.

This clone showed up just a few times. CDR3 region: CASSLLLAGPTDTQYF. The CDR3 nucleotides read TGTGCCAGCAGCTTACTACTAGCGGGACCCACAGATACGCAGTATTTT. The rearrangement joins TRBV7-2 to TRBJ2-3; 10 nucleotides match TRBD2. The junction had 4 bases not matched to a gene; V was cut back by 2 bases and J by 2 bases. The length of the CDR3 is 16 residues. Germline CDR1 reads SGHTA; CDR2 reads FQGNSA.

The chain combines TRBV11-3 with TRBJ2-1; D might be TRBD1 or TRBD2, each matching 5 bases. This CDR3 is 16 amino acids long. Germline CDR1 and CDR2: SGHNT and YENEEA. The V and J ends lost 5 bases and 9 bases respectively, with 23 bases between them. The CDR3 sequence: CASSLRKSGLGGEQFF. As DNA, the CDR3 is TGTGCCAGCAGCCTTAGGAAGAGCGGTCTTGGGGGTGAGCAGTTCTTC.

The CDR3 protein is CATTIGPPGDTQYF. The CDR3 coding sequence is TGTGCCACCACCATTGGACCCCCGGGAGATACGCAGTATTTT. The chain uses TRBV7-2 and TRBJ2-3, with D unresolved. From germline, CDR1 is SGHTA and CDR2 FQGNSA. The CDR3 totals 14 residues. V lost 10 bases to trimming and J lost 5 bases, with 19 bases between them.

The chain employs TRBV2 and TRBJ1-2; a weak D match, TRBD1 (6 bases). CDR1 and CDR2 from the germline V gene are SNHLY and FYNNEI. Trimming pared 6 bases from V and 3 bases from J, leaving 11 bases between. The CDR3 has 13 amino acids. CDR3 bases: TGTGCCAGCAGGGCAGGGGAAGACTATGGCTACACCTTC. This translates into CASRAGEDYGYTF.

This chain uses TRBV6-5 with TRBJ2-1; D gene uncertain. Per the germline V gene, CDR1 is MNHEY and CDR2 is SVGAGI. The CDR3 extends over 14 amino acids. Trimming pared 6 bases from V and 0 bases from J, leaving 9 bases between. The CDR3 sequence: CASRRADSYNEQFF. CDR3 nucleotide sequence: TGTGCCAGCAGGCGCGCGGACTCCTACAATGAGCAGTTCTTC.

The V gene is TRBV19, the J gene TRBJ1-5; no clear D. The CDR3 spans 15 residues. CDR1 is LNHDA, CDR2 SQIVND, per germline (reference sequence). V was clipped by 6 bases and J by 1 base, with 13 bases between them. Written as DNA, the CDR3 is TGTGCCAGTAGGAAGACCACGGGGAGCAATCAGCCCCAGCATTTT. Translated, it gives CASRKTTGSNQPQHF.

This rearrangement joins TRBV7-2 to TRBJ2-2; the D gene is possibly TRBD2 (7 bases). This CDR3 spans 15 amino acids. V lost 5 bases to trimming and J lost 1 base, with 11 bases between them. Germline V gene sequence: CDR1 SGHTA, CDR2 FQGNSA. The CDR3 sequence is CASSPGGRNTGELFF. In DNA form, the CDR3 reads TGTGCCAGCAGCCCGGGGGGCCGGAACACCGGGGAGCTGTTTTTT.

The chain uses TRBV2 and TRBJ2-1, with D uncertain. The CDR3 totals 13 residues. V gave up 2 bases and J gave up 2 bases, with 4 bases separating them. Germline lookup yields CDR1 SNHLY and CDR2 FYNNEI. The CDR3 DNA follows: TGTGCCAGCAGTGAACAACCCTACAATGAGCAGTTCTTC. Its protein is CASSEQPYNEQFF.

This clone was seen once. The chain employs TRBV10-3 and TRBJ2-5; the D gene is possibly TRBD2 (5 bases). CDR1 and CDR2 from the germline V gene are ENHRY and SYGVKD. V gave up 0 bases and J gave up 1 base, with 9 bases separating them. CDR3 size: 15 residues. The CDR3 spells CAISESEGFQETQYF. The CDR3 nucleotides are TGTGCCATCAGTGAGTCAGAGGGTTTCCAAGAGACCCAGTACTTC.

This rearrangement joins TRBV7-2 to TRBJ2-1; D may be TRBD1 (5 bases). Germline V gives CDR1 SGHTA, CDR2 FQGNSA. Trimming pared 4 bases from V and 4 bases from J, leaving 17 bases between. This CDR3 has 16 amino acids. As DNA, the CDR3 is TGTGCCAGCAGCTGGGCCCGGAATAGGGGATACAATGAGCAGTTCTTC. This gives the protein CASSWARNRGYNEQFF.

The chain is built from TRBV5-6 and TRBJ2-7; TRBD2 is a possible D gene (6 bases). Germline V CDR1 and CDR2: SGHDT, YYEEEE. V lost 2 bases to trimming and J lost 0 bases, with 12 bases between them. The CDR3 contains 15 residues. This CDR3 is CASSLGGTLSYEQYF. The CDR3 DNA reads TGTGCCAGCAGCTTAGGAGGGACCCTCTCCTACGAGCAGTACTTC.

V gene TRBV5-6 combines with J gene TRBJ2-1; TRBD2 aligns across 8 bases. CDR3 length: 16 residues. V dropped 1 base and J dropped 3; count of bases not matched to a gene: 6. Germline V CDR1 and CDR2: SGHDT, YYEEEE. The CDR3 loop reads CASSLLTGGIYNEQFF. CDR3 nucleotides: TGTGCCAGCAGCTTGTTAACGGGGGGGATCTACAATGAGCAGTTCTTC. Filled out from reference TRBV5-6 and TRBJ2-1, the complete variable domain reads DAGVTQSPTHLIKTRGQQVTLRCSPKSGHDTVSWYQQALGQGPQFIFQYYEEEERQRGNFPDRFSGHQFPNYSSELNVNALLLGDSALYLCASSLLTGGIYNEQFFGPGTRLTVL.

The rearrangement links TRBV4-1 to TRBJ2-5; D could derive from TRBD1 or TRBD2 (5 bases each). Trimming left V 1 base short and J 5 bases short, with 14 bases between. There are 15 residues in the CDR3. The germline V gene encodes CDR1 MGHRA and CDR2 YSYEKL. CDR3 bases: TGCGCCAGCAGCCAAGTTGGGGGACCAGGGGAGACCCAGTACTTC. Protein product: CASSQVGGPGETQYF.

The J gene is TRBJ1-1, the V gene TRBV7-3, with TRBD1 matching over 7 bases. V was clipped by 6 bases and J by 5 bases; unmatched bases: 6. This CDR3 contains 13 residues. The germline gives CDR1 SGHTA, CDR2 FQGTGA. The CDR3 bases are TGTGCCAGCAGTCCCGGCAGGGGGACTGAAGCTTTCTTT. Protein product: CASSPGRGTEAFF.